This TCR beta chain was retrieved from a study of shared clonotypes between healthy human individuals. Here immunoSEQ multiplex PCR was the method, and the copy in TCRdb shows in-frame clones only, minus some. The repertoire holds about 92,000 clones, with roughly three quarters as singletons. The V gene's germline CDR1 is MGHDK and CDR2 SYGVNS. The V end was cut by 4 bases, the J end by 7 bases, with 18 bases between. The CDR3 sequence is 15 residues long. The chain combines TRBV25-1 with TRBJ2-3, with D possibly matching TRBD1 (6 bases). This receptor was obtained from a man aged 25 to 45 in good health. Sequenced: memory CD8+ T cells sorted from blood. Sample subset: CD45RO+ cells pooled with CCR7-negative TemRA cells. The CDR3 nucleotides read TGTGCCAGCAGTGGGGGCCGGGACACCAAAAATACGCAGTATTTT. This encodes CASSGGRDTKNTQYF.